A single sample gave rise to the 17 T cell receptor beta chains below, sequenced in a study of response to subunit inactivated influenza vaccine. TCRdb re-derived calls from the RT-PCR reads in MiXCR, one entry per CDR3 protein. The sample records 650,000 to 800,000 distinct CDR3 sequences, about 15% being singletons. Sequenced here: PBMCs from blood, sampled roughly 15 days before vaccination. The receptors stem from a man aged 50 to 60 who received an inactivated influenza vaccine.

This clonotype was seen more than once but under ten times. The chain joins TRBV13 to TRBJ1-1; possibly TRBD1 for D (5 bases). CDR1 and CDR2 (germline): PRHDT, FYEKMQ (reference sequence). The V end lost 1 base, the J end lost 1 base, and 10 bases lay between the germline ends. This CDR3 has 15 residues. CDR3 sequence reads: CASSLVIGANTEAFF. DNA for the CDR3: TGTGCCAGCAGCTTAGTAATCGGGGCGAACACTGAAGCTTTCTTT.

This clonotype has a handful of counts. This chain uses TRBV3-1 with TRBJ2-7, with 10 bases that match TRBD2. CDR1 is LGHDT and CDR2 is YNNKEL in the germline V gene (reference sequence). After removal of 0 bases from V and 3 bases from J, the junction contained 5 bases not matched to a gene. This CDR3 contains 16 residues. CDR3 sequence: CASSQEMASGGYEQYF. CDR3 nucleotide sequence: TGTGCCAGCAGCCAAGAAATGGCTAGCGGGGGCTACGAGCAGTACTTC.

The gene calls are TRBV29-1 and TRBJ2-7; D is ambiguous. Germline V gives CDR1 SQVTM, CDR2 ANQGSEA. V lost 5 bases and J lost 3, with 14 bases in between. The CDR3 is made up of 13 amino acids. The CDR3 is CSVWSEHDYEQYF. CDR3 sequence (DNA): TGCAGCGTTTGGTCGGAACATGACTACGAGCAGTACTTC.

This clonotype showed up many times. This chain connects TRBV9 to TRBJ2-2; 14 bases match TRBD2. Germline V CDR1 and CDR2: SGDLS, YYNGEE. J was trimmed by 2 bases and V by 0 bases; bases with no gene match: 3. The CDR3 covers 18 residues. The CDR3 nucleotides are TGTGCCAGCAGCGTAGGTGGACTAGCGGGAGGTAACACCGGGGAGCTGTTTTTT. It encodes CASSVGGLAGGNTGELFF.

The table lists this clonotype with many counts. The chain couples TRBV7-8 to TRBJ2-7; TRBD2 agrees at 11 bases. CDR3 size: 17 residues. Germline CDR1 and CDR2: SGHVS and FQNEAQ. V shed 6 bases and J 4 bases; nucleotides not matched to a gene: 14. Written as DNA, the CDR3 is TGTGCCAGCAGTTCAAGTAGCGGGGGGGCATTGATATACGAGCAGTACTTC. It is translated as CASSSSSGGALIYEQYF.

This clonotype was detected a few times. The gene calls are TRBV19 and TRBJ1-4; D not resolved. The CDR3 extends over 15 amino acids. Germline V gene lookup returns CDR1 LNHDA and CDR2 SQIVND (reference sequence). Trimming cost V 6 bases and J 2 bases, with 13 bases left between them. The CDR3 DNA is TGTGCCAGTAGGATGTCTGACGGTACTAATGAAAAACTGTTTTTT. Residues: CASRMSDGTNEKLFF.

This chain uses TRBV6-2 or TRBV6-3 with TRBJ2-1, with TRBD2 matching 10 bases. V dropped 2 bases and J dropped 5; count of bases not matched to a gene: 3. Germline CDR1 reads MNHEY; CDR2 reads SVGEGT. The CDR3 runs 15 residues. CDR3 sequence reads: CASSYRLAGNNEQFF. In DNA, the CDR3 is TGTGCCAGCAGTTACCGACTAGCGGGTAACAATGAGCAGTTCTTC.

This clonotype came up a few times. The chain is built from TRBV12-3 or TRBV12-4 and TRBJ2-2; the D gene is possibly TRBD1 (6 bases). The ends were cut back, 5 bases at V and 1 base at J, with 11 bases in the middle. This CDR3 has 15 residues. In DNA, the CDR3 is TGTGCCAGCAGTCCAGGGGCAATGAACACCGGGGAGCTGTTTTTT. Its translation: CASSPGAMNTGELFF.

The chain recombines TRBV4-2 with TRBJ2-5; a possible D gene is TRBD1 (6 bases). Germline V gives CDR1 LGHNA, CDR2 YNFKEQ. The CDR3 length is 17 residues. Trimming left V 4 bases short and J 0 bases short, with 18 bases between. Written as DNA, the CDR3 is TGTGCCAGCAGCCCCGTCTCAGGGGCCCGGCACCAAGAGACCCAGTACTTC. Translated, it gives CASSPVSGARHQETQYF.

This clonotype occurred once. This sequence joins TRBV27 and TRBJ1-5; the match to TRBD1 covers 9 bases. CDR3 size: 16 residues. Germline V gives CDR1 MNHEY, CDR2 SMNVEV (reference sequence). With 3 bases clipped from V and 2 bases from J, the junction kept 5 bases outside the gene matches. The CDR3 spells CASSLGTGFGNQPQHF. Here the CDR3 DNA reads TGTGCCAGCAGTTTGGGGACAGGGTTCGGCAATCAGCCCCAGCATTTT.

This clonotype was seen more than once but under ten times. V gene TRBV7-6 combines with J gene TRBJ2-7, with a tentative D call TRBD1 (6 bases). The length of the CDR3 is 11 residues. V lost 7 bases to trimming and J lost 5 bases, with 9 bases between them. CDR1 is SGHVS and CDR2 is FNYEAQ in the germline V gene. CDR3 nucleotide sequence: TGTGCCAGCAAGGGGGATCACGAGCAGTACTTC. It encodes CASKGDHEQYF. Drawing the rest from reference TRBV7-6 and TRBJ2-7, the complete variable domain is GAGVSQSPRYKVTKRGQDVALRCDPISGHVSLYWYRQALGQGPEFLTYFNYEAQQDKSGLPNDRFSAERPEGSISTLTIQRTEQRDSAMYRCASKGDHEQYFGPGTRLTVT.

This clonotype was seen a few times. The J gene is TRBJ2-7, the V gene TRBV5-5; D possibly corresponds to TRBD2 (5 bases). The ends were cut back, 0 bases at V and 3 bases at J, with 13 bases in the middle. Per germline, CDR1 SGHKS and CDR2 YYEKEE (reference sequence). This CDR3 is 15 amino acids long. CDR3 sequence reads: CASSLDPGNHYEQYF. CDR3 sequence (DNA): TGTGCCAGCAGCTTGGATCCGGGAAACCACTACGAGCAGTACTTC.

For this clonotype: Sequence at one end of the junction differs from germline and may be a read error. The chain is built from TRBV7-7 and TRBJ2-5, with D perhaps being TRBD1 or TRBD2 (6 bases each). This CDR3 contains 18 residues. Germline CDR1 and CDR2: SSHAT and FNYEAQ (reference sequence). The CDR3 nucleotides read TGTGCTAGCAGCTTAGGTGTGTTTAAGGGAGGACAGCAAGAGACCCAGTACTTC. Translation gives CASSLGVFKGGQQETQYF.

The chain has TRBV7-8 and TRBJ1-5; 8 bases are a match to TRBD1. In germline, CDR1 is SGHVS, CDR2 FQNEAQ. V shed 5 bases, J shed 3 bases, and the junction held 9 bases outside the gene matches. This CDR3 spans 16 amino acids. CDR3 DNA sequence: TGTGCCAGCAGCCCGACTTCAGGGGGCAACAATCAGCCCCAGCATTTT. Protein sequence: CASSPTSGGNNQPQHF.

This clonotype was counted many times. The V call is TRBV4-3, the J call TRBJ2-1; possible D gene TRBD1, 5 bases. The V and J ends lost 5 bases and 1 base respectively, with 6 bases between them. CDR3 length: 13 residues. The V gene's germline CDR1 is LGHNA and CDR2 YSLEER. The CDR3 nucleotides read TGCGCCAGCAGCACAGGTTCCTACAATGAGCAGTTCTTC. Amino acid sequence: CASSTGSYNEQFF.

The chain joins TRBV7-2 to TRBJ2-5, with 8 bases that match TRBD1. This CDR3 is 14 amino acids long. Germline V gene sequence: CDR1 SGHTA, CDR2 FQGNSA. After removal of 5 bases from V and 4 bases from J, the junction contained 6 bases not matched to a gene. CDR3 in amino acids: CASSTRTGPETQYF. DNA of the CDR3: TGTGCCAGCAGCACACGGACAGGGCCAGAGACCCAGTACTTC.

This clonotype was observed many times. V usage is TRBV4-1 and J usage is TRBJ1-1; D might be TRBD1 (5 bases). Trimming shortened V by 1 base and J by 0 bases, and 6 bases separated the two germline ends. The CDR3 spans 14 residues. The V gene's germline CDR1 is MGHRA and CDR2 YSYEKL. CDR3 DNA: TGCGCCAGCAGCCAAGGAGGGGTGAACACTGAAGCTTTCTTT. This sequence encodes CASSQGGVNTEAFF.